The TCR beta chain under discussion was sequenced for a study of cytomegalovirus exposure and HLA in healthy donors. Study observations and caveats: In most subjects, TCR beta sequences reportedly gave accurate predictions of HLA-A and HLA-B alleles. Serostatus for CMV was the only available immune exposure information. Trimming of TCR beta V- and J-genes showed a link, identified in a later analysis, to a missense DCLRE1C variant.

Looked up from germline, CDR1 is WSHSY and CDR2 is SAAADI. The V gene end was trimmed by 4 bases and the J gene end by 8 bases; junction bases not matched to a gene: 8. The CDR3 length is 15 residues. The study ran its PCR with 60 Vbeta and 13 Jbeta primers. Repertoires were generated with immunoSEQ multiplex PCR, while TCRdb's copy carries only in-frame clones and drops some. This sample yields some 87,000 clones, of which approximately 56% are seen a single time; about 5% belongs to the top ten. Everyone who donated was a healthy bone marrow donor. A word on this clone: Its antigen remains unknown.

The source of this sequence is a woman aged 25 to 45 in good health and CMV-seropositive. V is TRBV10-2 and J is TRBJ2-1, with 10 bases lining up with TRBD2. Source material: PBMCs. Here the CDR3 DNA reads TGCGCCAGCAGTGCGGCTAGCGGGGGTGGCTATGAGCAGTTCTTC. Protein sequence: CASSAASGGGYEQFF.